These T cell receptor beta chains were read from a single sample in a study of glioma-infiltrating T cells after dendritic cell vaccination. Using immunoSEQ multiplex PCR, the repertoire was profiled, and TCRdb retains in-frame clones only, with some absent. The sample carries 90,000 to 110,000 clones, around 89% recorded once. The sequencing here drew on blood, taken after dendritic cell vaccination. These receptors were collected from a human donor with glioblastoma. The conserved cysteine and the conserved F or W are not part of the CDR3 here. Each record gives: CDR3 protein, CDR3 length, V gene, J gene.

CDR3aa: ASNRGINTGELF; len: 12; v_gene: TRBV21-1; j_gene: TRBJ2-2
CDR3aa: ASSQWARSHFFAYRNEQF; len: 18; v_gene: TRBV23-1; j_gene: TRBJ2-1
CDR3aa: ASSHTSASSYNEQF; len: 14; v_gene: TRBV5-6; j_gene: TRBJ2-1
CDR3aa: ASSSSGETQY; len: 10; v_gene: TRBV6-1; j_gene: TRBJ2-5
CDR3aa: ASTGRGTETQY; len: 11; v_gene: TRBV2; j_gene: TRBJ2-5
CDR3aa: ASSSQGGIGELF; len: 12; v_gene: TRBV7-3; j_gene: TRBJ2-2
CDR3aa: ASSLAPGQGASNEQF; len: 15; v_gene: TRBV5-6; j_gene: TRBJ2-1
CDR3aa: ASSRRDRGVDEQF; len: 13; v_gene: TRBV7-9; j_gene: TRBJ2-1
CDR3aa: ASRAPGLAGTDTQY; len: 14; v_gene: TRBV6-6; j_gene: TRBJ2-3
CDR3aa: ASSLFPGLAGGPGELF; len: 16; v_gene: TRBV7-9; j_gene: TRBJ2-2
CDR3aa: ASSGDGEGNTEAF; len: 13; v_gene: TRBV5-6; j_gene: TRBJ1-1
CDR3aa: ASSQGLLAGGLGANVLT; len: 17; v_gene: TRBV4-1; j_gene: TRBJ2-6
CDR3aa: ASSPRTVADSPLH; len: 13; v_gene: TRBV9; j_gene: TRBJ1-6
CDR3aa: ASSLVGGLGEKLF; len: 13; v_gene: TRBV5-4; j_gene: TRBJ1-4
CDR3aa: ATTGGAGTGELF; len: 12; v_gene: TRBV6-4; j_gene: TRBJ2-2
CDR3aa: AWSGPSVTDTQY; len: 12; v_gene: TRBV30; j_gene: TRBJ2-3
CDR3aa: ASSGGTGGLYTEAF; len: 14; v_gene: TRBV5-1; j_gene: TRBJ1-1